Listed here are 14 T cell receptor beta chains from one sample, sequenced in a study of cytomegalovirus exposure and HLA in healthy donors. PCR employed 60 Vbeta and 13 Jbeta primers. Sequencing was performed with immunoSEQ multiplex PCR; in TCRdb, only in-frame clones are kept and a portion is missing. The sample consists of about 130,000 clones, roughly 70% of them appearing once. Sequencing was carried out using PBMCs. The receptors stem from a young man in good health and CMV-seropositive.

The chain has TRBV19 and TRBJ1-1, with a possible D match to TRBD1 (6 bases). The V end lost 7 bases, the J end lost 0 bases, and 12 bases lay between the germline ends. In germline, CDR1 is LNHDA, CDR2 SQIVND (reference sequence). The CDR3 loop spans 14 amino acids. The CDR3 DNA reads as TGTGCCAGTACCCGCTCAGGGGTGAACACTGAAGCTTTCTTT. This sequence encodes CASTRSGVNTEAFF.

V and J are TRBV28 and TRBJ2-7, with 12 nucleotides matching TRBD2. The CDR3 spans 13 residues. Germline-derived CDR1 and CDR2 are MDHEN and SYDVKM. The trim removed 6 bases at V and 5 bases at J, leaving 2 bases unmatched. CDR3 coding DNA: TGTGCCAGCAGGACTAGCGGGGGCCACGAGCAGTACTTC. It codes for CASRTSGGHEQYF.

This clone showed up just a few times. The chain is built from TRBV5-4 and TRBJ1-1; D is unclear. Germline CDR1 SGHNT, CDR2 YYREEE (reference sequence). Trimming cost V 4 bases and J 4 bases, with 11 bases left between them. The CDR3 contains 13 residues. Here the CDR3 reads CASSAGPGTEAFF. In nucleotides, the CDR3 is TGTGCCAGCAGCGCGGGCCCTGGCACTGAAGCTTTCTTT.

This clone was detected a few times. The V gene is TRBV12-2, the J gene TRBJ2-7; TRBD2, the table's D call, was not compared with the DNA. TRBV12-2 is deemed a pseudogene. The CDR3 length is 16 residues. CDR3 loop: CASRLARGAVTYEQYF. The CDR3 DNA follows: TGTGCAAGTCGCTTAGCCCGGGGGGCGGTAACCTACGAGCAGTACTTC.

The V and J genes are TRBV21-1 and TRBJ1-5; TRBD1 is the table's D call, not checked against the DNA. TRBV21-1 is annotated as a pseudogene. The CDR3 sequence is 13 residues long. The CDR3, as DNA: TGTGCCAGCATAGACAGGGCAAATCAGCCCCAGCATTTT. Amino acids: CASIDRANQPQHF.

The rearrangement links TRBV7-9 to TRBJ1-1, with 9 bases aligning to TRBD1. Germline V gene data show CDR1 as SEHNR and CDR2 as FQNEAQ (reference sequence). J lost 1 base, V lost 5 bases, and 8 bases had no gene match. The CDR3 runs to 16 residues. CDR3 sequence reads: CASSHLPGQGNTEAFF. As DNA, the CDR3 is TGTGCCAGCAGCCATTTACCGGGACAGGGGAACACTGAAGCTTTCTTT.

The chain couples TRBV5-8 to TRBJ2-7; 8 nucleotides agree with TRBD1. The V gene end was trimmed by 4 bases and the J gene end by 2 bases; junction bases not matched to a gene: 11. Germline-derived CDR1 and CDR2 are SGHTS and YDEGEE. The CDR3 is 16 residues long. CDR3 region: CASSHLNGQGTYEQYF. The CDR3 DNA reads TGTGCCAGCAGCCATCTAAACGGACAGGGAACCTACGAGCAGTACTTC.

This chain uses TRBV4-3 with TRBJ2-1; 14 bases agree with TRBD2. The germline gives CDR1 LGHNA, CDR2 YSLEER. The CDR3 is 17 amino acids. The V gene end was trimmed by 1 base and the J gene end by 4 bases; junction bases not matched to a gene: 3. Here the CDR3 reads CASSQGLAGGKYNEQFF. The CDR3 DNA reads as TGCGCCAGCAGCCAAGGACTAGCGGGAGGGAAATACAATGAGCAGTTCTTC.

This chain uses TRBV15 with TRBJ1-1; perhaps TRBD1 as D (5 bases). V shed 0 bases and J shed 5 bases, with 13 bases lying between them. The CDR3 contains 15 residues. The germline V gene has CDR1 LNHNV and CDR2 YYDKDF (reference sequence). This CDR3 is CATSRDWEGATEAFF. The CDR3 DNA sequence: TGTGCCACCAGCAGAGATTGGGAAGGGGCGACTGAAGCTTTCTTT.

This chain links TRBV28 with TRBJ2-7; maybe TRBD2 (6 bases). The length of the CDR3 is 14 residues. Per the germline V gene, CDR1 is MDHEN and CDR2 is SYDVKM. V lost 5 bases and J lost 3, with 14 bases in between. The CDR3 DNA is TGTGCCAGCAGTCGCGACGGGAGCAGCTACGAGCAGTACTTC. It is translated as CASSRDGSSYEQYF.

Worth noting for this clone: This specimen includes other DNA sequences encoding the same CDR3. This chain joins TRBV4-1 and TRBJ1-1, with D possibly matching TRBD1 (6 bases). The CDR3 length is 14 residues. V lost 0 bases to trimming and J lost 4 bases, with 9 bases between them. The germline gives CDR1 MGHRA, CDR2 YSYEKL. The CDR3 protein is CASSQDRGTTEAFF. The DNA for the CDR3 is TGCGCCAGCAGCCAAGATAGGGGGACCACTGAAGCTTTCTTT.

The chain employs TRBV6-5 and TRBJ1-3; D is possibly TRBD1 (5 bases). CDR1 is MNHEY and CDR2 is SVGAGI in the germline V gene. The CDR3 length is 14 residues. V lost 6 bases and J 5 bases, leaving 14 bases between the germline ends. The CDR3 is CASSPGGSRNTIYF. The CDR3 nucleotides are TGTGCCAGCAGCCCCGGGGGGAGTAGAAACACCATATATTTT.

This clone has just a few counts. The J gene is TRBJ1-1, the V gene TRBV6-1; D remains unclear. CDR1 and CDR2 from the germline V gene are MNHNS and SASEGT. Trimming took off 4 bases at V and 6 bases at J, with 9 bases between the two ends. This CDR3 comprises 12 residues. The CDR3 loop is CASSGGWAEAFF. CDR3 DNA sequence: TGTGCCAGCAGTGGAGGGTGGGCTGAAGCTTTCTTT.

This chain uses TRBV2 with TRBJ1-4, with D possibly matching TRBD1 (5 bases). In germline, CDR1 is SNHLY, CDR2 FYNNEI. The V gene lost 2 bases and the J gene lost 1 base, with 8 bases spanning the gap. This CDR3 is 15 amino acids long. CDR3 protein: CASSEYRQTNEKLFF. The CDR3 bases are TGTGCCAGCAGTGAATACAGGCAAACTAATGAAAAACTGTTTTTT. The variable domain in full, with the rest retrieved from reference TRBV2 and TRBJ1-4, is EPEVTQTPSHQVTQMGQEVILRCVPISNHLYFYWYRQILGQKVEFLVSFYNNEISEKSEIFDDQFSVERPDGSNFTLKIRSTKLEDSAMYFCASSEYRQTNEKLFFGSGTQLSVL.